What follows describes a single TCR beta chain. Its antigen is currently unknown. This may arise from a read error, as a much more abundant clone is one base away. V was cut by 5 bases and J by 4 bases, with 3 bases left in between. CDR3 length equals 11 residues. Germline loops: CDR1 MDHEN, CDR2 SYDVKM. This sample is drawn from a study of T cell responses to AZD1222 COVID-19 vaccine. Study conclusions and caveats: Mapped onto spike, vaccine-associated CD4 TCRs spanned it and were dominant at 160-218 and 743-854. The peak T cell response came first, and repertoires were sampled only after it.

TCRdb's table, derived via immunoSEQ multiplex PCR, lists solely in-frame clones and lacks some. This sample carries 100,000 to 150,000 clones, approximately 86% of them seen once, and the ten largest clones take 1.5%. The chain links TRBV28 to TRBJ1-5; D is uncertain. The input for sequencing was peripheral blood, taken on day 0 of AZD1222 vaccination. This receptor was obtained from an adult in good health. This CDR3 is CASSGNQPQHF. The CDR3 region has the DNA TGTGCCAGCAGTGGAAATCAGCCCCAGCATTTT.